This TCR beta chain stems from a study of regulatory T cells in long-lasting Graves disease. Study in general: Over 5 years on antithyroid drugs plus positive TSH receptor antibodies marked Graves' disease as persistent. Regarding the study as a whole: Among persistent patients, a larger number of public clonotypes were shared (approximately 3,000) than among newly diagnosed patients (about 1,000). Preferential use of TRBV28, TRBJ1-2 and TRBJ2-5 was seen in persistent disease. Blood alone, not thyroid tissue, was studied.

Indicated time point: persistent/refractory GD, antithyroid drugs over 5 years with positive TRAb. PBMC RNA served as the TCR library source. As concerns this clonotype: The antigen remains unidentified.

Researchers made TCR beta libraries by using iRepertoire HTBI primers and running Arm-PCR on CDR3 regions. TCRdb fed the multiplex PCR reads into MiXCR, producing one record per CDR3 protein. Here the sample spans 250,000 to 300,000 distinct CDR3 sequences, around 20% being singletons. The length of the CDR3 is 15 residues. With 4 bases clipped from V and 4 bases from J, the junction kept 6 bases outside the gene matches. Germline V lookup: CDR1 SNHLY, CDR2 FYNNEI. J is TRBJ2-1 and V is TRBV2; 8 positions match TRBD2. Sequencing used peripheral blood mononuclear cells (PBMCs), obtained when the disease was refractory, from a patient treated with antithyroid drugs. This sequence was found in a female donor with Graves disease. The CDR3 spells CASSATGGEYNEQFF. CDR3 DNA: TGTGCCAGCAGTGCAACGGGAGGGGAGTACAATGAGCAGTTCTTC.